This T cell receptor beta chain was identified during a study of early T cells in non-severe SARS-CoV-2 infection. This clonotype was picked up a small number of times. Germline lookup yields CDR1 SGHVS and CDR2 FNYEAQ. V was trimmed by 5 bases and J by 4 bases, leaving 13 bases between them. This CDR3 has 14 amino acids. TCRdb analysed the 5' RACE reads with MiXCR anew, one entry per CDR3 protein. This sample has roughly 86,000 distinct CDR3 sequences, with roughly 6% found just once. The TCR comes from an adult who was a healthcare worker with PCR-confirmed SARS-CoV-2 infection or an uninfected control (not recorded which). The sequencing sample was made of whole blood. The chain combines TRBV7-6 with TRBJ2-3, with unresolved D. The CDR3: CASSTSAGSDTQYF. CDR3 coding DNA: TGTGCCAGCAGCACGTCGGCCGGGTCAGATACGCAGTATTTT.